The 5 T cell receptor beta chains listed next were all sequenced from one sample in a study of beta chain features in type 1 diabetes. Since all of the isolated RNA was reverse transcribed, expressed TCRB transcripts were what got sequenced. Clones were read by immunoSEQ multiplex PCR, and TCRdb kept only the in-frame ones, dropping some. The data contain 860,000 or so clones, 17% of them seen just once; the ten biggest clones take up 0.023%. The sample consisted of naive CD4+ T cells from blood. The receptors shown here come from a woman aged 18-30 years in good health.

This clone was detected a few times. CDR3 in DNA: TGTGCCAGCTCACCTAGACAAGGGACAGGCTCCTACAATGAGCAGTTCTTC. It specifies CASSPRQGTGSYNEQFF. This rearrangement joins TRBV18 to TRBJ2-1, with 8 bases fitting TRBD1. From germline, CDR1 is KGHSH and CDR2 LQKENI. Trimming cost V 3 bases and J 0 bases; bases outside gene matches: 7. The CDR3 consists of 17 residues.

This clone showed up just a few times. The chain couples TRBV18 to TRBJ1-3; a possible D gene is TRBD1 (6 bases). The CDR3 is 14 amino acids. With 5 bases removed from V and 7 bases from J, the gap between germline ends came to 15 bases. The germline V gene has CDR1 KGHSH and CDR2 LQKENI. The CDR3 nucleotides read TGTGCCAGCTCATGGACAGAAGGGCCCAACACCATATATTTT. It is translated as CASSWTEGPNTIYF.

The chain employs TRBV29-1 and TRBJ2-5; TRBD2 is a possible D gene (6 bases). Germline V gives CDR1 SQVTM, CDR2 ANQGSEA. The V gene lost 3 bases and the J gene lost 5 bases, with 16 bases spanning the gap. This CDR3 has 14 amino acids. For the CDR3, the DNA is TGCAGCGTTGATGGGGGATCGGGAGACGAGACCCAGTACTTC. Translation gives CSVDGGSGDETQYF.

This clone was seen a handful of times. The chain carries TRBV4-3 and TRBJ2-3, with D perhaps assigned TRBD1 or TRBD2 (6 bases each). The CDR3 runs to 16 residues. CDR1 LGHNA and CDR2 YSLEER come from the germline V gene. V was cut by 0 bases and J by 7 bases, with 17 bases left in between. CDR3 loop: CASSQDSGGGVNTQYF. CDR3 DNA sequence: TGCGCCAGCAGCCAAGATTCCGGGGGCGGTGTGAATACGCAGTATTTT.

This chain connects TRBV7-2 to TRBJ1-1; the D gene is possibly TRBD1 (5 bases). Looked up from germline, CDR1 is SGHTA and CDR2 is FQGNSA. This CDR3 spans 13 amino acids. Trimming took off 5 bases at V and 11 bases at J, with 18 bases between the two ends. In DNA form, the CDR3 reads TGTGCCAGCAGCCCCCTCCGACAGACTGTGGCTTTCTTT. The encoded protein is CASSPLRQTVAFF.